The 15 T cell receptor beta chains reported below all come from one sample, sequenced in a study of regulatory T cells in long-lasting Graves disease. Documented time point: persistent/refractory GD, antithyroid drugs over 5 years with positive TRAb. PBMC RNA was the source of the TCR library. Building the TCR beta libraries relied on iRepertoire HTBI primers, and CDR3 regions underwent Arm-PCR. TCRdb reanalysed the multiplex PCR reads using MiXCR and keeps one entry per CDR3 protein. The table includes almost 350,000 distinct CDR3 sequences, roughly a fifth detected once. Sequencing was performed on peripheral blood mononuclear cells (PBMCs), taken when the disease was refractory, from a patient treated with antithyroid drugs. These receptors originate from a female donor with Graves disease.

To note about this clonotype: This may arise from a read error, as a much more abundant clone is one base away. The chain combines TRBV24-1 with TRBJ2-7; TRBD1 is a possible D gene (6 bases). The germline V gene has CDR1 KGHDR and CDR2 SFDVKD. The CDR3 runs to 15 residues. The CDR3 sequence is CATSDPGTPPYERYF. As DNA, the CDR3 is TGTGCCACCAGTGATCCCGGGACACCCCCCTACGAGCGGTACTTC.

This clonotype was counted at least ten times. The V call is TRBV10-3, the J call TRBJ1-5, with no clear D. Germline V lookup: CDR1 ENHRY, CDR2 SYGVKD. The ends were cut back, 7 bases at V and 4 bases at J, with 5 bases in the middle. The CDR3 runs 11 residues. The CDR3 spells CAIKRNQPQHF. The CDR3 nucleotides read TGTGCCATCAAGAGGAATCAGCCCCAGCATTTT.

This clonotype has more than one count but fewer than ten. The chain links TRBV28 to TRBJ2-3; a possible D gene is TRBD1 (5 bases). V gave up 4 bases and J gave up 4 bases, with 12 bases separating them. CDR1 MDHEN and CDR2 SYDVKM come from the germline V gene. The CDR3 is 14 amino acids. The CDR3, as DNA: TGTGCCAGCAGTTCCCGACAGACCCCAGATACGCAGTATTTT. This gives the protein CASSSRQTPDTQYF.

V is TRBV6-5 and J is TRBJ1-1, with D uncertain. Looked up from germline, CDR1 is MNHEY and CDR2 is SVGAGI. Trimming pared 1 base from V and 1 base from J, leaving 7 bases between. The CDR3 sequence is 14 residues long. The CDR3 sequence is CASSYLAGNTEAFF. The DNA for the CDR3 is TGTGCCAGCAGTTACTTGGCCGGGAACACTGAAGCTTTCTTT.

This clonotype was observed many times. The chain uses TRBV11-2 and TRBJ2-5; possible D gene TRBD1, 6 bases. The germline CDR1 and CDR2 sequences are SGHAT and FQNNGV. The CDR3 runs to 17 residues. Deletions cut 3 bases from V and 5 bases from J, with 22 bases between. The chain's CDR3 is CASSLGVGGRAPETQYF. The CDR3 nucleotides read TGTGCCAGCAGCTTGGGGGTAGGGGGACGGGCTCCGGAGACCCAGTACTTC.

At least ten counts were recorded for this clonotype. The rearrangement uses TRBV7-8 and TRBJ1-5; D is undetermined. Germline lookup yields CDR1 SGHVS and CDR2 FQNEAQ. The CDR3 totals 16 residues. The V end lost 3 bases, the J end lost 2 bases, and 14 bases lay between the germline ends. The CDR3 DNA is TGTGCCAGCAGCTTTTTACGGACTCCAGGCAATCAGCCCCAGCATTTT. It encodes CASSFLRTPGNQPQHF.

This clonotype was detected only once. A read error is possible here, since a much larger clone lies one base away. The rearrangement uses TRBV6-1 and TRBJ2-7; D gene unclear. The CDR3 totals 15 residues. Germline loops: CDR1 MNHNS, CDR2 SASEGT. The CDR3 protein is CTSSEGRLPRYEQYF. The DNA for the CDR3 is TGTACCAGCAGTGAAGGAAGACTCCCGAGATACGAGCAGTACTTC.

The rearrangement joins TRBV4-1 to TRBJ2-7; D tentatively fits TRBD1 or TRBD2 (5 bases each). The CDR3 has 15 amino acids. The V gene lost 2 bases and the J gene lost 5 bases, with 16 bases spanning the gap. The V gene's germline CDR1 is MGHRA and CDR2 YSYEKL. The CDR3 loop reads CASSQPGTRLNEQYF. CDR3 nucleotides: TGCGCCAGCAGCCAACCCGGGACCAGGCTGAACGAGCAGTACTTC.

In this sample, this clonotype turned up a few times. This chain links TRBV19 with TRBJ1-1, with a possible D match to TRBD1 (6 bases). The germline gives CDR1 LNHDA, CDR2 SQIVND (reference sequence). The CDR3 spans 15 residues. Trimming pared 7 bases from V and 4 bases from J, leaving 19 bases between. This CDR3 reads CASIDGSGGATEAFF. The CDR3 region has the DNA TGTGCCAGTATCGACGGATCGGGGGGGGCCACTGAAGCTTTCTTT.

This clonotype has a count of ten or more. The rearrangement joins TRBV28 to TRBJ1-1, with D maybe TRBD1 (5 bases). This CDR3 has 13 residues. V was cut by 7 bases and J by 10 bases, with 19 bases left in between. Germline values: CDR1 MDHEN, CDR2 SYDVKM. CDR3 DNA sequence: TGTGCCAGCACCCCGCGGGCACCGAGGGGAGCTTTCTTT. The encoded protein is CASTPRAPRGAFF.

The V and J genes are TRBV20-1 and TRBJ1-1; D remains ambiguous. V was trimmed by 3 bases and J by 0 bases, leaving 14 bases between them. The CDR3 spans 15 residues. Per germline, CDR1 DFQATT and CDR2 SNEGSKA (reference sequence). In DNA form, the CDR3 reads TGCAGTGCTAGGGTTCCTTACCCTATGAACACTGAAGCTTTCTTT. As protein: CSARVPYPMNTEAFF.

This clonotype was observed a handful of times. The chain couples TRBV20-1 to TRBJ1-2; unclear D gene. V was trimmed by 8 bases and J by 1 base, leaving 8 bases between them. The CDR3 runs to 11 residues. CDR1 is DFQATT, CDR2 SNEGSKA, per germline (reference sequence). CDR3 residues: CSFQDNYGYTF. CDR3 coding DNA: TGCAGTTTTCAGGATAACTATGGCTACACCTTC.

Many counts were recorded for this clonotype. The chain combines TRBV28 with TRBJ1-1, with TRBD1 matching over 7 bases. Germline assignment: CDR1 MDHEN and CDR2 SYDVKM. V was clipped by 5 bases and J by 3 bases; unmatched bases: 9. The CDR3 is made up of 15 amino acids. Here the CDR3 DNA reads TGTGCCAGCAGTCCGAACAGGGGAATTGACACTGAAGCTTTCTTT. Its protein is CASSPNRGIDTEAFF.

The chain joins TRBV7-9 to TRBJ1-1; D remains unclear. Germline assignment: CDR1 SEHNR and CDR2 FQNEAQ (reference sequence). V dropped 0 bases and J dropped 1 base, with 6 bases sitting between them. This CDR3 is built from 14 residues. The DNA of the CDR3 is TGTGCCAGCAGCTTAGCGTCAGCGAACACTGAAGCTTTCTTT. Amino acid sequence: CASSLASANTEAFF.

In this sample, this clonotype turned up many times. The genes are TRBV20-1 and TRBJ2-7; 14 nucleotides align to TRBD2. The CDR3 spans 16 residues. Germline V gene data show CDR1 as DFQATT and CDR2 as SNEGSKA (reference sequence). J was trimmed by 0 bases and V by 3 bases; bases with no gene match: 4. CDR3 residues: CSARGLAGVDSYEQYF. The CDR3, as DNA: TGCAGTGCTAGGGGACTAGCGGGAGTGGACTCCTACGAGCAGTACTTC.